In this sample, the clone carrying this T cell receptor beta chain turned up many times. Germline CDR1 GTSNPN, CDR2 SVGIG (reference sequence). After removal of 6 bases from V and 6 bases from J, the junction contained 11 bases not matched to a gene. This CDR3 has 15 amino acids. From RNA transcripts, TCR beta CDR3 regions were amplified. Initially, a first-round RT-PCR of the TCR CDR3 employed the HTBI primer set. TCRdb called the multiplex PCR reads again in MiXCR, with one record for every CDR3 protein. The sample shows more than 350,000 distinct CDR3 sequences, 15% of them seen only once. This specimen belongs to a study of T cells in Graves' hyperthyroidism and ophthalmopathy.

This receptor was identified in a woman aged 60 to 75 with Graves' ophthalmopathy. V is TRBV30 and J is TRBJ1-1; 12 bases match TRBD1. Sequences were obtained from blood. The CDR3: CACKNTGTGGSEAFF. The DNA of the CDR3 is TGTGCCTGTAAGAATACCGGGACAGGGGGCTCTGAAGCTTTCTTT. The whole variable domain, remainder taken from reference TRBV30 and TRBJ1-1, is SQTIHQWPATLVQPVGSPLSLECTVEGTSNPNLYWYRQAAGRGLQLLFYSVGIGQISSEVPQNLSASRPQDRQFILSSKKLLLSDSGFYLCACKNTGTGGSEAFFGQGTRLTVV.